These T cell receptor beta chains were read from a single sample in a study of blood T cell repertoires in COVID-19. Assay used: immunoSEQ multiplex PCR; TCRdb lists only in-frame clones, some missing. Among about 230,000 clones listed, approximately 90% were seen once. Input material: peripheral blood. The receptors originated from a man aged 25-45 years with COVID-19, enrolled during active disease. The CDR3 runs from the conserved cysteine through the conserved F or W. A D gene is named only where the DNA matches it firmly. The listing skips clone size in some rows; elsewhere it reads once, few, many or a size class.

cdr3_length	d_call	clone_size	v_call	j_call	cdr3_nt	cdr3_aa
15	TRBD1	.	TRBV30	TRBJ2-7	TGTGCCTGGAGGGGCAGGACAGGGTCAGCCTACGAGCAGTACTTC	CAWRGRTGSAYEQYF
15	.	.	TRBV30	TRBJ1-2	TGTGCCTGGAGTGTAAATTATCCAGGGGAGAATGGCTACACCTTC	CAWSVNYPGENGYTF
15	TRBD1	.	TRBV2	TRBJ1-2	TGTGCCAGCAGTGAAGGGGATGGGACAGCGTATGGCTACACCTTC	CASSEGDGTAYGYTF
15	.	.	TRBV5-4	TRBJ1-4	TGTGCCAGCAGTTCTCAGGGGAAAGCTAATGAAAAACTGTTTTTT	CASSSQGKANEKLFF
17	.	.	TRBV6-2/TRBV6-3	TRBJ1-5	TGTGCCAGCAGTTACCGTCGAGAGGGCTATAGCAATCAGCCCCAGCATTTT	CASSYRREGYSNQPQHF
14	.	.	TRBV6-6	TRBJ2-3	TGTGCCAGCAGTTACTCAGGGGTGACAGATACGCAGTATTTT	CASSYSGVTDTQYF
17	TRBD2	.	TRBV7-8	TRBJ2-3	TGTGCCAGCAGCTTAGTGGGCCCAGCGGGAAGCACAGATACGCAGTATTTT	CASSLVGPAGSTDTQYF
18	.	once	TRBV3-1/TRBV3-2	TRBJ2-3	TGTGCCAGCAGCCAAGAGATTGTGGGGGCGTTTAGGGCAGATACGCAGTATTTT	CASSQEIVGAFRADTQYF
14	TRBD1	few	TRBV4-3	TRBJ1-1	TGCGCCAGCAGCCAAGTAGGACAGGCGGCTGAAGCTTTCTTT	CASSQVGQAAEAFF
14	.	.	TRBV3-1/TRBV3-2	TRBJ1-6	TGTGCCAGCACCCGTCGGGGGGAGCGTTCACCCCTCCACTTT	CASTRRGERSPLHF
15	.	.	TRBV27	TRBJ1-1	TGTGCCAGCAGTAAGACAGCCCCAAAGAACACTGAAGCTTTCTTT	CASSKTAPKNTEAFF
15	TRBD1	.	TRBV28	TRBJ1-5	TGTGCCAGCAGCCGGACAGGGAACTACAATCAGCCCCAGCATTTT	CASSRTGNYNQPQHF
13	.	.	TRBV19	TRBJ1-2	TGTGCCAGTAGTACGAACGGGAACTATGGCTACACCTTC	CASSTNGNYGYTF
15	TRBD1	.	TRBV7-2	TRBJ1-2	TGTGCCAGCAGCCCAAGAAGTGAGGGGGCATCGGGCTACACCTTC	CASSPRSEGASGYTF
15	.	.	TRBV12-5	TRBJ1-2	TGTGCTAGTGGACAGACAAGGATTGTTAACTATGGCTACACCTTC	CASGQTRIVNYGYTF
15	.	few	TRBV27	TRBJ2-1	TGTGCCAGCAGATTGGACACTCTCTCCTACAATGAGCAGTTCTTC	CASRLDTLSYNEQFF
15	TRBD1	once	TRBV28	TRBJ1-3	TGTGCCAGCAGATTCAGGGGGCCGTTGAGAAACACCATATATTTT	CASRFRGPLRNTIYF
14	.	.	TRBV6-6	TRBJ1-5	TGTGCCAGCTCTACGAGGAGAGGCGGACAGCCCCAGCATTTT	CASSTRRGGQPQHF
15	.	.	TRBV9	TRBJ2-7	TGTGCCAGCAGCGTAGGTGCGGGATGGGAGTACGAGCAGTACTTC	CASSVGAGWEYEQYF
13	.	.	TRBV7-9	TRBJ1-2	TGTGCCAGCAGCCATCGGACAGACTATGGCTACACCTTC	CASSHRTDYGYTF
13	.	.	TRBV10-2	TRBJ1-1	TGCGCCAGCAGTGAGCAGGGGAGCACTGAAGCTTTCTTT	CASSEQGSTEAFF
13	.	.	TRBV7-9	TRBJ1-6	TGTGCCAGCAGCACCCCGACAGGTTCGGCCCTCCACTTT	CASSTPTGSALHF
14	.	.	TRBV6-1	TRBJ1-1	TGTGCCAGCAGTGACAGGGGCCTCAACACTGAAGCTTTCTTT	CASSDRGLNTEAFF
16	TRBD1	.	TRBV27	TRBJ1-5	TGTGCCAGCAGGCCAAACGACAGGGGTCAGGGTCAGCCCCAGCATTTT	CASRPNDRGQGQPQHF
15	.	.	TRBV7-2	TRBJ1-5	TGTGCCAGCAGCTTAACCGGGACACCTAATCAGCCCCAGCATTTT	CASSLTGTPNQPQHF
15	.	.	TRBV28	TRBJ1-2	TGTGCCAGCAGTTTACCAGGGGCCCTTAACTATGGCTACACCTTC	CASSLPGALNYGYTF
15	TRBD2	.	TRBV19	TRBJ2-2	TGTGCCAGTAGTACGACTAGCGGTTACACCGGGGAGCTGTTTTTT	CASSTTSGYTGELFF
15	.	.	TRBV5-1	TRBJ1-6	TGCGCCAGCAGCTCGTTGGGGAGCGCCAATTCACCCCTCCACTTT	CASSSLGSANSPLHF
15	.	.	TRBV18	TRBJ1-5	TGTGCCAGCTCACCTCAGGGGCCGCGCAATCAGCCCCAGCATTTT	CASSPQGPRNQPQHF
15	TRBD1	.	TRBV18	TRBJ2-3	TGTGCCAGCTCAGGACAGGGGACTAGCACAGATACGCAGTATTTT	CASSGQGTSTDTQYF
14	TRBD2	.	TRBV11-3	TRBJ2-7	TGTGCCAGCAGCTTCGGGGGGAAAGGCTACGAGCAGTACTTC	CASSFGGKGYEQYF
16	.	.	TRBV19	TRBJ1-5	TGTGCCAGTACCACCATTTGGACGGGAAGCAATCAGCCCCAGCATTTT	CASTTIWTGSNQPQHF
15	.	few	TRBV5-4	TRBJ1-1	TGTGCCAGCAGCTTAACTTACCGAATGAACACTGAAGCTTTCTTT	CASSLTYRMNTEAFF
13	.	.	TRBV7-3	TRBJ2-7	TGTGCCAGCAGCTTAAAACACCCCTACGAGCAGTACTTC	CASSLKHPYEQYF
11	.	once	TRBV12-3/TRBV12-4	TRBJ1-2	TGTGCCGCCGGGACACCCTATGGCTACACCTTC	CAAGTPYGYTF
16	.	.	TRBV7-2	TRBJ2-5	TGTGCCAGCAGCTTAGGCCCGACTAGAAGTCTTGGGACCCAGTACTTC	CASSLGPTRSLGTQYF
14	TRBD1	.	TRBV6-5	TRBJ1-1	TGTGCCAGCATCTCAGACAGGGATGGTCCTGAAGCTTTCTTT	CASISDRDGPEAFF
13	TRBD1	once	TRBV30	TRBJ1-5	TGTGCCTGGAGCATACAGGGGCATCAGCCCCAGCATTTT	CAWSIQGHQPQHF
11	.	once	TRBV20-1	TRBJ2-1	TGCAGTGCTAAACAGGGAAATGAGCAGTTCTTC	CSAKQGNEQFF